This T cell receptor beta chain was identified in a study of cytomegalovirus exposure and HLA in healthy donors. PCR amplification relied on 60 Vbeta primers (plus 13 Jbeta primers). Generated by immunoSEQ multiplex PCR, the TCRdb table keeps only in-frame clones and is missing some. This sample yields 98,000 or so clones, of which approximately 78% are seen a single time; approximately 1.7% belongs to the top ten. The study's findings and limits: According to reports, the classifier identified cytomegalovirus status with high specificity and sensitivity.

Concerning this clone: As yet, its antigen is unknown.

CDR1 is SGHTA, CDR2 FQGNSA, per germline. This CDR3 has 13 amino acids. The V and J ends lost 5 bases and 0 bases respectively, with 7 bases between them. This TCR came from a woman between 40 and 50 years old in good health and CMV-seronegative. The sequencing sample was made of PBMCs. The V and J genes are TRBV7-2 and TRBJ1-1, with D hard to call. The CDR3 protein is CASSNPVNTEAFF. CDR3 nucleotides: TGTGCCAGCAGCAACCCAGTGAACACTGAAGCTTTCTTT.